These 2 T cell receptor beta chains share one sample of origin, sequenced in a study of T-cell reconstitution after alpha-beta-depleted transplantation in children. Unique molecular identifiers featured in how the TCRbeta library was prepared. TCRdb ran MiXCR on the PCR reads and lists one entry per CDR3 protein. The sample lists 150,000 to 250,000 distinct CDR3 sequences; 14% to 15% were seen once. This material consisted of PBMCs from the stem cell graft donor, taken from the stem cell graft. All receptors come from a human donor who donated a stem cell graft to a child with acute lymphoblastic leukemia.

In this sample, this clonotype turned up a few times. The chain has TRBV20-1 and TRBJ1-6; TRBD1 agrees at 9 bases. The germline V gene has CDR1 DFQATT and CDR2 SNEGSKA (reference sequence). With 2 bases clipped from V and 10 bases from J, the junction kept 6 bases outside the gene matches. The CDR3 loop spans 14 amino acids. The CDR3 bases are TGCAGTGCTAGATCGGGACAGGGTGGGTCACCCCTCCACTTT. Encoded protein: CSARSGQGGSPLHF.

This clonotype was recorded at least ten times. J is TRBJ1-5 and V is TRBV5-1, with D perhaps TRBD1 (6 bases). In germline, CDR1 is SGHRS, CDR2 YFSETQ. CDR3 size: 15 residues. The V end lost 7 bases, the J end lost 2 bases, and 16 bases lay between the germline ends. The chain's CDR3 is CASGSKGGGNQPQHF. The CDR3 nucleotides are TGCGCCAGCGGGTCGAAGGGGGGCGGCAATCAGCCCCAGCATTTT.